This is a list of T cell receptor beta chains from one sample in a study of blood T cell repertoires in COVID-19. Sequenced by immunoSEQ multiplex PCR; TCRdb stores in-frame clones only, minus some. The table lists some 300,000 clones, 88% of them singletons. Sequenced material: PBMCs or T cells enriched from blood (not recorded which). The receptor source for this set is a woman aged 55-69 years in a cohort exposed to, infected with or recovered from COVID-19 (not recorded which). The CDR3 runs from the conserved cysteine through the conserved F or W. The D gene is left open where the match is weak. Rows may omit the clone size; those that give it use once, few, many or a size class.

size: NA
length: 16
J: TRBJ2-3
V: TRBV5-1
D: TRBD2
DNA: TGCGCCAGCAGCTTGGGAAGCGGGAGAAACTCAGATACGCAGTATTTT
CDR3: CASSLGSGRNSDTQYF

size: NA
length: 18
J: TRBJ2-1
V: TRBV7-2
D: TRBD2
DNA: TGTGCCAGCAGCTCCACCCCACCGCTAGCGGGAGGTAGCAATGAGCAGTTCTTC
CDR3: CASSSTPPLAGGSNEQFF

size: NA
length: 19
J: TRBJ2-5
V: TRBV19
D: TRBD1
DNA: TGTGCCAGTAGTACCATAAACAGGGGGGTACTCTACCCACAAGAGACCCAGTACTTC
CDR3: CASSTINRGVLYPQETQYF

size: few
length: 12
J: TRBJ2-3
V: TRBV14
D: NA
DNA: TGTGCCAGCAGCCAATATCGGGATACGCAGTATTTT
CDR3: CASSQYRDTQYF

size: once
length: 16
J: TRBJ2-5
V: TRBV12-5
D: NA
DNA: TGTGCTAGTGGTTTGGTACTAGGCAGGGGTCAAGAGACCCAGTACTTC
CDR3: CASGLVLGRGQETQYF

size: NA
length: 16
J: TRBJ2-7
V: TRBV6-6
D: NA
DNA: TGTGCCAGCAGTTACTCTCCAGGGCTCTCCTCCTACGAGCAGTACTTC
CDR3: CASSYSPGLSSYEQYF

size: NA
length: 14
J: TRBJ2-7
V: TRBV28
D: NA
DNA: TGTGCCAGCAGTTGGAGGGACAGTTCCTACGAGCAGTACTTC
CDR3: CASSWRDSSYEQYF

size: NA
length: 14
J: TRBJ1-3
V: TRBV28
D: NA
DNA: TGTGCCAGCAGTTTACGGGTCTACGGAAACACCATATATTTT
CDR3: CASSLRVYGNTIYF

size: NA
length: 13
J: TRBJ1-2
V: TRBV28
D: NA
DNA: TGTGCCAGCAGTGCGGGAATCGCCCATGGCTACACCTTC
CDR3: CASSAGIAHGYTF

size: NA
length: 15
J: TRBJ1-2
V: TRBV6-2/TRBV6-3
D: NA
DNA: TGTGCCAGCAGTCAGGACCCCAGGGGCAACTATGGCTACACCTTC
CDR3: CASSQDPRGNYGYTF

size: once
length: 14
J: TRBJ2-3
V: TRBV5-1
D: TRBD2
DNA: TGCGCCAGCAGCCCGGGGGGGAGACCAGATACGCAGTATTTT
CDR3: CASSPGGRPDTQYF

size: NA
length: 15
J: TRBJ2-1
V: TRBV5-1
D: NA
DNA: TGCGCCAGCAGCTGGGGGCCGACAGGTTACAATGAGCAGTTCTTC
CDR3: CASSWGPTGYNEQFF